This TCR beta chain was recorded in a study of T-cell reconstitution after alpha-beta-depleted transplantation in children. Trimming cost V 8 bases and J 5 bases, with 12 bases left between them. This CDR3 region has 13 residues. A TCRbeta library incorporating unique molecular identifiers was prepared. TCRdb recomputed calls from the PCR reads with MiXCR, one row per CDR3 protein. Of around 380,000 distinct CDR3 sequences listed, roughly 10% are singletons. This chain links TRBV12-3 or TRBV12-4 with TRBJ1-4; maybe TRBD1 (6 bases). This clonotype was obtained from a human donor who donated a stem cell graft to a child with acute myeloid leukemia. The sequencing used PBMCs from the stem cell graft donor, collected from the stem cell graft. The CDR3 reads CASRRTENEKLFF. The CDR3 coding sequence is TGTGCCAGCCGGAGGACAGAGAATGAAAAACTGTTTTTT.